This T cell receptor (beta chain) came from a study of regulatory T cells in long-lasting Graves disease (TCRdb year 2021). With respect to the entire study: Persistent Graves' disease meant more than 5 years of antithyroid drug treatment with TSH receptor autoantibodies that stayed positive. In the clinical cohort, patients with persistent Graves' disease had used antithyroid drugs for an average of about 9.3 years. TCR sequencing covered some 13 persistent and 20 newly diagnosed Graves' disease patients, around 35 samples in total. The study took place in China and was registered as a clinical trial. Patients with persistent Graves' disease were compared with patients with newly diagnosed Graves' disease using TCR sequencing and RNA sequencing of peripheral blood.

The time point label, read with the paper, signifies: persistent/refractory GD, antithyroid drugs over 5 years with positive TRAb. For both TCR sequencing and RNA sequencing, RNA was extracted from PBMCs in TRIzol. The diagnosis of Graves' disease followed American Thyroid Association guidelines. The patients came from an endocrinology department in Xi'an, China. From each patient, 7.5 to 10 milliliters of peripheral blood was collected into an EDTA anticoagulant tube. Ficoll Paque Plus density gradient separation was used to isolate PBMCs, and no additional T cell sorting was done. RNA quality was checked with an Agilent 2100 Bioanalyzer and agarose gel, and concentration with a NanoDrop 2000. Receptor libraries were prepared by multiplex PCR. Data came from an Illumina HiSeq 4000. To build TCR beta libraries, CDR3 regions were amplified by Arm-PCR using iRepertoire HTBI primers. Before sequencing, the PCR products went through gel purification. Processing in the source paper ran as follows. Gene usage analysis of CDR3 amino acid clonotypes used the 62 TRBV and some 15 TRBJ segments found across samples. COPE and FqMerger were used to merge filtered high-quality paired reads into contigs. BLAST was used to align contigs to IMGT TRBV, TRBD and TRBJ reference genes, and CDR3 was defined according to IMGT. Any clonotype with a frequency above 0.1% was counted as a highly expanded clone. Shannon entropy was used to measure repertoire diversity, and the Gini coefficient was used to measure V-J evenness. A clonotype was considered public if more than one individual shared it. The public reads were reprocessed in TCRdb via fastp at Q25 and MiXCR, keeping in-frame beta chains. Each entry merges the rows of one CDR3 protein and shows their most common DNA and genes. Clone size and V and J calls follow TCRdb, not the original study. The sample yields 400,000 to 500,000 distinct CDR3 sequences; 20% to 25% were counted once. The leading ten clones occupy approximately 14% of the sample.

Overall study results and their limits: Patients with persistent disease shared more public clonotypes (about 2,700) than newly diagnosed patients did (around 1,000). Preferential use of TRBV28, TRBJ1-2 and TRBJ2-5 was observed in persistent disease, whereas TRBV20-1 and TRBJ2-1 were favored in newly diagnosed disease. The small sample size was acknowledged by the authors as a limitation that may reduce accuracy. Sequencing and analysis were restricted to the TCR beta chain. Persistent Graves' disease patients showed lower TCR Shannon entropy and fewer highly expanded clones than newly diagnosed patients, suggesting clonal expansion. Because the primary lesion, thyroid tissue, could not be accessed, the study looked at peripheral blood alone.

The CDR3 holds 14 amino acids from the cysteine to the phenylalanine. Here the CDR3 DNA is all that survives: 42 bases in frame from base 1. The germline V gene gives CDR1 as SNHLY and CDR2 as FYNNEI. V sheds 5 bases and J sheds 7 bases, leaving 18 bases between their ends. This clonotype turned up a few times. Its antigen has not been determined. No base quality information exists; no much larger clone differs at one position. This TCR was recovered from a female donor with Graves disease. The sequencing used peripheral blood mononuclear cells (PBMCs), collected when the disease was refractory, from a patient treated with antithyroid drugs. This chain joins TRBV2 to TRBJ2-7, with the D gene too uncertain to name. DNA sequence: TGTGCCAGCAGTCCTTGGACGGATGTCTCTGAGCAGTACTTC. Translation gives CASSPWTDVSEQYF.